The present entry profiles one T cell receptor (beta chain) with its context. The repertoire was sequenced with immunoSEQ multiplex PCR; TCRdb's copy has only in-frame clones and lacks some. The sample consists of tens of thousands of clones, just under 95% of them appearing once. V dropped 1 base and J dropped 5; count of bases not matched to a gene: 7. CDR1 SGHVS and CDR2 FNYEAQ come from the germline V gene. This CDR3 is 15 amino acids long. The entry originates in a study of technical replicates of blood from a handful of donors. Sequenced: PBMCs. The TCR sequence derives from a human donor in good health. Some clones in this sample may be carry-over from other donors' samples. The J gene is TRBJ1-1, the V gene TRBV7-6, with 7 bases that match TRBD1. The CDR3 DNA sequence: TGTGCCAGCAGCTTAGGGCCAGGGGGGATGACTGAAGCTTTCTTT. Translating gives CASSLGPGGMTEAFF.